This T cell receptor beta chain was recorded in a study of blood T cell repertoires in COVID-19. Generated by immunoSEQ multiplex PCR, the TCRdb table keeps only in-frame clones and is missing some. The sample lists about 180,000 clones, roughly nine tenths occurring once. The CDR3 consists of 13 residues. From germline, CDR1 is SGHVS and CDR2 FQNEAQ. V lost 7 bases and J lost 1, with 10 bases in between. The study drew participants aged roughly 18 to 95 years from around 24 US areas. This clonotype was obtained from a woman between 40 and 50 years old with acute COVID-19. The V gene is TRBV7-8, the J gene TRBJ2-5, with TRBD2 as a possible D gene (6 bases). Sequencing input: PBMCs or T cells enriched from blood (not recorded which). The CDR3 sequence is CASTRDFQETQYF. DNA for the CDR3: TGTGCCAGCACCCGGGACTTCCAAGAGACCCAGTACTTC.